This passage covers 8 T cell receptor beta chains from one sample sequenced in a study of PD-1 blockade in classical Hodgkin lymphoma (dated by TCRdb to the early 2020s). The sample's time point, from its label and the paper: cycle 1 day 1 (C1D1), immediately before nivolumab initiation. Every trial patient had relapsed following autologous stem cell transplantation, and prior brentuximab vedotin exposure was what differed among cohorts A, B and C. The method behind the library was the immunoSEQ multiplex PCR assay. This is the immuneACCESS table as TCRdb keeps it, with only in-frame sequences that have V and J called. A part of the clones is gone; compared with another copy, unresolved V genes explain less than half, and the rest is unexplained. Within this sample are tens of thousands of clones, with approximately 70% of them counted one time only. More than 9.5% of the sample goes to the ten largest clones.

The source was peripheral blood mononuclear cells (PBMCs), collected at baseline. Receptor source: a human donor with classical Hodgkin lymphoma.

The chain uses TRBV6-1 and TRBJ1-6, with D possibly TRBD1 on 6 matching bases. Germline V gene lookup returns CDR1 MNHNS and CDR2 SASEGT. Trimming took off 6 bases at V and 7 bases at J, with 13 bases between the two ends. The CDR3 is 14 amino acids. The CDR3 region has the DNA TGTGCCAGCAGACACAGGGAACGAAATTCACCCCTCCACTTT. It is translated as CASRHRERNSPLHF.

This clone was picked up one time. The CDR3: CASSLALGAYEQYF. The CDR3 DNA sequence: TGCGCCAGCAGCCTTGCCTTGGGGGCCTACGAGCAGTACTTC. The chain employs TRBV5-1 and TRBJ2-7; D could derive from TRBD1 or TRBD2 (5 bases each). The CDR3 sequence is 14 residues long. Per germline, CDR1 SGHRS and CDR2 YFSETQ. Trimming cost V 4 bases and J 2 bases, with 13 bases left between them.

This chain uses TRBV6-1 with TRBJ2-5; possible D gene TRBD2, 6 bases. CDR1 and CDR2 from the germline V gene are MNHNS and SASEGT. V was trimmed by 6 bases and J by 2 bases, leaving 10 bases between them. This CDR3 comprises 13 residues. CDR3 nucleotides: TGTGCCAGCAGGGCGAGCGGGCAAGAGACCCAGTACTTC. It codes for CASRASGQETQYF.

This clone was seen only a few times. The V gene is TRBV7-6, the J gene TRBJ1-1; 7 nucleotides agree with TRBD1. Germline loops: CDR1 SGHVS, CDR2 FNYEAQ. V gave up 1 base and J gave up 2 bases; unmatched junction bases: 4. The CDR3 totals 15 residues. CDR3 protein: CASSLERGRNTEAFF. The CDR3 DNA is TGTGCCAGCAGCTTAGAGAGGGGGCGAAACACTGAAGCTTTCTTT.

This sequence joins TRBV2 and TRBJ2-7; 7 bases agree with TRBD1. Looked up from germline, CDR1 is SNHLY and CDR2 is FYNNEI. The junction had 12 bases not matched to a gene; V was cut back by 6 bases and J by 7 bases. The CDR3 consists of 14 residues. The CDR3 nucleotides read TGTGCCAGCAGGGAGGACAGGAACCGGCGGGAGCAGTACTTC. It yields the protein CASREDRNRREQYF.

The chain uses TRBV10-2 and TRBJ2-5; 7 bases map to TRBD2. The CDR3 is 15 residues long. Germline CDR1 and CDR2: WSHSY and SAAADI. V dropped 0 bases and J dropped 5; count of bases not matched to a gene: 6. The CDR3 region has the DNA TGCGCCAGCAGTGAGTCTGGCGGGAGTGGGGAGACCCAGTACTTC. It translates to CASSESGGSGETQYF.

V gene TRBV2 combines with J gene TRBJ1-2, with a weak D call TRBD1 (5 bases). The CDR3 is made up of 15 amino acids. The V gene's germline CDR1 is SNHLY and CDR2 FYNNEI. Trimming took off 5 bases at V and 0 bases at J, with 13 bases between the two ends. CDR3: CASSHSGTPNYGYTF. DNA of the CDR3: TGTGCCAGCAGTCATTCAGGGACTCCTAACTATGGCTACACCTTC.

The chain recombines TRBV30 with TRBJ2-7; D is ambiguous. Germline CDR1 GTSNPN, CDR2 SVGIG (reference sequence). The CDR3 loop spans 11 amino acids. V lost 5 bases, J lost 2 bases, and 7 bases lay in between. CDR3 DNA sequence: TGTGCCTGGGACGGCCCCTACGAGCAGTACTTC. Translating it yields CAWDGPYEQYF.